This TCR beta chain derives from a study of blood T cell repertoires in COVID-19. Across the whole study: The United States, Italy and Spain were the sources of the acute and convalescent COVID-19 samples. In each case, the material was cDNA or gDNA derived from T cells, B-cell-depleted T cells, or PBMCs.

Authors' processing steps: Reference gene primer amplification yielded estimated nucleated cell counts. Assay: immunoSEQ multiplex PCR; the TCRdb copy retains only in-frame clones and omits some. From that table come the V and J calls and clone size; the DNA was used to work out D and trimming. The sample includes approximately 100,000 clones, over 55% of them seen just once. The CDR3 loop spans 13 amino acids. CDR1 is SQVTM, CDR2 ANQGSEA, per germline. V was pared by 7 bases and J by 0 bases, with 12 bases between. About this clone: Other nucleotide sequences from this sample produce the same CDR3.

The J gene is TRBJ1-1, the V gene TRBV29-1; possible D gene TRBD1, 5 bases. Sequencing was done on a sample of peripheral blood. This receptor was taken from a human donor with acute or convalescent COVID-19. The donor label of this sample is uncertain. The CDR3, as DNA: TGCAGCGGAACAGGTCATTTGAACACTGAAGCTTTCTTT. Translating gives CSGTGHLNTEAFF.